The next 27 T cell receptor beta chains were all read from a single sample in a study of cytomegalovirus exposure and HLA in healthy donors. Use of 60 Vbeta and 13 Jbeta primers characterized the PCR. Assay: immunoSEQ multiplex PCR; the TCRdb copy retains only in-frame clones and omits some. The sample has approximately 160,000 clones, 65% to 80% seen once; the top ten hold approximately 1.6%. The sequenced material came from PBMCs. The receptor source for this set is a woman under 40 in good health and CMV-seronegative.

This chain links TRBV28 with TRBJ1-1, with D uncertain. The V and J ends lost 6 bases and 9 bases respectively, with 8 bases between them. This CDR3 is built from 10 residues. Germline CDR1 reads MDHEN; CDR2 reads SYDVKM. In DNA form, the CDR3 reads TGTGCCAGCAGCGAGGTAAAAGCTTTCTTT. Encoded protein: CASSEVKAFF. Using reference TRBV28 and TRBJ1-1 for the parts outside the CDR3, the full variable domain is DVKVTQSSRYLVKRTGEKVFLECVQDMDHENMFWYRQDPGLGLRLIYFSYDVKMKEKGDIPEGYSVSREKKERFSLILESASTNQTSMYLCASSEVKAFFGQGTRLTVV.

The chain joins TRBV2 to TRBJ1-5; D is unclear. V was trimmed by 4 bases and J by 6 bases, leaving 7 bases between them. CDR3 length: 12 amino acids. The germline CDR1 and CDR2 sequences are SNHLY and FYNNEI. CDR3 loop: CASSVGSQPQHF. In DNA form, the CDR3 reads TGTGCCAGCAGTGTTGGGAGTCAGCCCCAGCATTTT.

The rearrangement uses TRBV4-2 and TRBJ2-3; weak D call: TRBD2 (6 bases). Germline lookup yields CDR1 LGHNA and CDR2 YNFKEQ. V was cut by 0 bases and J by 2 bases, with 15 bases left in between. The CDR3 spans 17 residues. CDR3: CASSQDLKGGSTDTQYF. The CDR3 nucleotides are TGTGCCAGCAGCCAAGATTTAAAGGGAGGTTCCACAGATACGCAGTATTTT.

This chain links TRBV11-3 with TRBJ2-5, with 10 bases identical to TRBD2. Germline V gene sequence: CDR1 SGHNT, CDR2 YENEEA. The CDR3 sequence is 17 residues long. The trim removed 8 bases at V and 4 bases at J, leaving 16 bases unmatched. CDR3 nucleotide sequence: TGTGCCAGCCCGTGGGGAAATAGGACTAGCGGCGTAGAGACCCAGTACTTC. Residues: CASPWGNRTSGVETQYF.

This clone was seen more than once but under ten times. CDR3 in amino acids: CASSRTGGNTEAFF. As DNA, the CDR3 is TGTGCCAGTAGTAGGACAGGGGGGAACACTGAAGCTTTCTTT. The chain recombines TRBV19 with TRBJ1-1, with TRBD1 matching 10 bases. V was clipped by 4 bases and J by 1 base; unmatched bases: 0. Per the germline V gene, CDR1 is LNHDA and CDR2 is SQIVND (reference sequence). CDR3 length equals 14 residues.

The CDR3 protein is CASSFERYSYNEQFF. For the CDR3, the DNA is TGTGCCAGCAGCTTCGAGAGGTACTCCTACAATGAGCAGTTCTTC. V is TRBV5-4 and J is TRBJ2-1; D gene ambiguous. Looked up from germline, CDR1 is SGHNT and CDR2 is YYREEE (reference sequence). This CDR3 region has 15 residues. V lost 2 bases to trimming and J lost 0 bases, with 9 bases between them.

The rearrangement joins TRBV27 to TRBJ2-7; D not certain. This CDR3 region has 12 residues. With 2 bases removed from V and 4 bases from J, the gap between germline ends came to 6 bases. The V gene's germline CDR1 is MNHEY and CDR2 SMNVEV (reference sequence). CDR3 nucleotide sequence: TGTGCCAGCAGTTTACTCGGTTACGAGCAGTACTTC. Protein: CASSLLGYEQYF.

The chain has TRBV19 and TRBJ2-7; 7 bases are a match to TRBD1. The germline CDR1 and CDR2 sequences are LNHDA and SQIVND (reference sequence). The CDR3 has 16 amino acids. V was pared by 3 bases and J by 5 bases, with 13 bases of the junction left unmatched. The DNA for the CDR3 is TGTGCCAGTAGTATGGGTACGGGACAGAGCGGCAACGAGCAGTACTTC. This translates into CASSMGTGQSGNEQYF.

This clone appeared a few times. The gene calls are TRBV7-3 and TRBJ2-2; 8 positions agree with TRBD2. Per germline, CDR1 SGHTA and CDR2 FQGTGA. Trimming took 6 bases from V and 2 from J; bases not matched to a gene: 5. This CDR3 has 15 amino acids. The CDR3 DNA reads as TGTGCCAGCAGTTATAGCGGGGTAAACACCGGGGAGCTGTTTTTT. Its protein is CASSYSGVNTGELFF. Supplemented by reference TRBV7-3 and TRBJ2-2, the full variable domain reads GAGVSQTPSNKVTEKGKYVELRCDPISGHTALYWYRQSLGQGPEFLIYFQGTGAADDSGLPNDRFFAVRPEGSVSTLKIQRTERGDSAVYLCASSYSGVNTGELFFGEGSRLTVL.

In this sample, this clone turned up a few times. The rearrangement joins TRBV5-8 to TRBJ1-1; no definite D call. V lost 5 bases and J lost 8, with 10 bases in between. Germline V gene data show CDR1 as SGHTS and CDR2 as YDEGEE. This CDR3 spans 11 amino acids. As DNA, the CDR3 is TGTGCCAGCAGTTTCGCCGGGGAAGCTTTCTTT. Residues: CASSFAGEAFF.

The rearrangement uses TRBV2 and TRBJ1-3; D is possibly TRBD1 (5 bases). The germline CDR1 and CDR2 sequences are SNHLY and FYNNEI. The CDR3 has 14 residues. V was cut by 2 bases and J by 4 bases, with 9 bases left in between. CDR3 region: CASSERQGGNTIYF. Written as DNA, the CDR3 is TGTGCCAGCAGTGAACGGCAGGGAGGAAACACCATATATTTT.

V gene TRBV7-9 combines with J gene TRBJ2-1, with 9 bases matching TRBD2. The CDR3 has 19 amino acids. Per the germline V gene, CDR1 is SEHNR and CDR2 is FQNEAQ (reference sequence). V lost 4 bases, J lost 4 bases, and 17 bases stayed unmatched. Here the CDR3 reads CASSYRAPFSGRSYNEQFF. CDR3 bases: TGTGCCAGCAGCTATAGGGCCCCTTTTAGCGGGAGAAGTTACAATGAGCAGTTCTTC. The whole variable domain, remainder taken from reference TRBV7-9 and TRBJ2-1, is DTGVSQNPRHKITKRGQNVTFRCDPISEHNRLYWYRQTLGQGPEFLTYFQNEAQLEKSRLLSDRFSAERPKGSFSTLEIQRTEQGDSAMYLCASSYRAPFSGRSYNEQFFGPGTRLTVL.

This clone was counted only a few times. The chain links TRBV10-3 to TRBJ1-3, with 9 positions matching TRBD1. Germline trimming cut 6 bases from V and 2 bases from J; bases unmatched to any gene: 8. The CDR3 extends over 16 amino acids. Looked up from germline, CDR1 is ENHRY and CDR2 is SYGVKD. DNA for the CDR3: TGTGCCATCAGGCCCGGGACAGGGAAACCTGGAAACACCATATATTTT. This codes for CAIRPGTGKPGNTIYF.

In its sample, this clone was seen once. The chain combines TRBV7-9 with TRBJ2-2, with TRBD1 matching over 11 bases. The CDR3 runs to 17 residues. The germline CDR1 and CDR2 sequences are SEHNR and FQNEAQ (reference sequence). V dropped 4 bases and J dropped 1; count of bases not matched to a gene: 5. The CDR3 coding sequence is TGTGCCAGCAGCTCCCGGGACAGGGGGTGGAACACCGGGGAGCTGTTTTTT. Translating it yields CASSSRDRGWNTGELFF.

The CDR3 coding sequence is TGTGCCAGCAGTACCCAAAATGCGGACAATGAGCAGTTCTTC. It specifies CASSTQNADNEQFF. V is TRBV27 and J is TRBJ2-1; D uncertain. The CDR3 sequence is 14 residues long. Germline values: CDR1 MNHEY, CDR2 SMNVEV (reference sequence). The ends were cut back, 5 bases at V and 5 bases at J, with 13 bases in the middle.

CDR3 protein: CASSRVRTNTGELFF. In DNA form, the CDR3 reads TGTGCCAGCAGCAGGGTTCGTACGAACACCGGGGAGCTGTTTTTT. This chain joins TRBV2 and TRBJ2-2, with D perhaps matching TRBD1 (5 bases). The CDR3 is made up of 15 amino acids. V was cut by 6 bases and J by 0 bases, with 11 bases left in between. Germline values: CDR1 SNHLY, CDR2 FYNNEI.

The chain combines TRBV7-2 with TRBJ2-3, with D possibly TRBD2 on 5 matching bases. The germline gives CDR1 SGHTA, CDR2 FQGNSA. Trimming took off 5 bases at V and 3 bases at J, with 18 bases between the two ends. This CDR3 has 16 residues. The CDR3 protein is CASSLPDWRGTDTQYF. Here the CDR3 DNA reads TGTGCCAGCAGCCTACCGGATTGGAGAGGGACAGATACGCAGTATTTT.

The chain links TRBV5-1 to TRBJ1-4, with 7 bases fitting TRBD1. Germline CDR1 is SGHRS and CDR2 is YFSETQ. The CDR3 totals 15 residues. V shed 6 bases and J 10 bases; nucleotides not matched to a gene: 15. The CDR3 region has the DNA TGCGCCAGCACTACTGCGACAGGGCCCGGGGGAAAACTGTTTTTT. Protein: CASTTATGPGGKLFF.

CDR3 sequence reads: CASSTSRGDRGLNEKLFF. The CDR3 nucleotides read TGTGCCAGCAGTACCTCAAGGGGGGACAGGGGGCTTAATGAAAAACTGTTTTTT. This chain uses TRBV25-1 with TRBJ1-4, with TRBD1 matching over 12 bases. The germline CDR1 and CDR2 sequences are MGHDK and SYGVNS. The CDR3 is 18 amino acids. J gave up 4 bases and V 5 bases, and 11 bases lay outside the gene matches.

The chain has TRBV28 and TRBJ2-7, with TRBD1 as a possible D gene (5 bases). CDR3 size: 12 residues. Germline-derived CDR1 and CDR2 are MDHEN and SYDVKM. The V end was cut by 5 bases, the J end by 3 bases, with 8 bases between. CDR3: CASSQDSYEQYF. The CDR3 nucleotides read TGTGCCAGCAGTCAAGACAGCTACGAGCAGTACTTC.

This clone has more than one count but fewer than ten. V gene TRBV5-1 combines with J gene TRBJ1-1; a possible D gene is TRBD1 (6 bases). V was trimmed by 3 bases and J by 1 base, leaving 7 bases between them. CDR3 length equals 13 residues. CDR1 is SGHRS and CDR2 is YFSETQ in the germline V gene. The CDR3 spells CASSWTENTEAFF. In nucleotides, the CDR3 is TGCGCCAGCAGCTGGACAGAGAACACTGAAGCTTTCTTT.

The gene calls are TRBV19 and TRBJ2-7, with 7 nucleotides matching TRBD1. Germline CDR1 is LNHDA and CDR2 is SQIVND (reference sequence). V lost 5 bases to trimming and J lost 4 bases; unmatched junction nucleotides: 11. The CDR3 spans 15 residues. The CDR3 sequence: CASSPGTATPYEQYF. CDR3 DNA: TGTGCCAGTAGTCCTGGGACAGCTACTCCGTACGAGCAGTACTTC.

The J gene is TRBJ2-1, the V gene TRBV5-4, with TRBD2 identical over 8 bases. Germline CDR1 and CDR2: SGHNT and YYREEE (reference sequence). This CDR3 comprises 15 residues. Trimming removed 3 bases from V and 5 bases from J; junction bases left unmatched: 7. The CDR3 coding sequence is TGTGCCAGCAGCTCAGCGGGGGCGGGGGACAATGAGCAGTTCTTC. As protein: CASSSAGAGDNEQFF. The complete variable domain, with remaining parts taken from reference TRBV5-4 and TRBJ2-1, reads ETGVTQSPTHLIKTRGQQVTLRCSSQSGHNTVSWYQQALGQGPQFIFQYYREEENGRGNFPPRFSGLQFPNYSSELNVNALELDDSALYLCASSSAGAGDNEQFFGPGTRLTVL.

The genes are TRBV19 and TRBJ2-1, with 14 bases that match TRBD2. The CDR3 runs to 17 residues. CDR1 LNHDA and CDR2 SQIVND come from the germline V gene (reference sequence). Trimming cost V 5 bases and J 8 bases; bases outside gene matches: 11. This CDR3 is CASSVSSGTSGRHEQFF. The CDR3 DNA follows: TGTGCCAGTAGTGTCTCATCCGGGACTAGCGGGAGACATGAGCAGTTCTTC.

This clone appeared a few times. The rearrangement joins TRBV4-2 to TRBJ1-2, with TRBD1 identical over 7 bases. The J segment lost 4 bases and the V segment lost 0 bases, leaving 11 bases of the junction unmatched. This CDR3 region has 17 residues. The germline V gene has CDR1 LGHNA and CDR2 YNFKEQ. The CDR3 DNA reads as TGTGCCAGCAGCCAAGATCTCTCCGGGACAGTCGTCTATGGCTACACCTTC. Its translation is CASSQDLSGTVVYGYTF.

This chain links TRBV7-3 with TRBJ1-2, with 10 bases identical to TRBD1. Per germline, CDR1 SGHTA and CDR2 FQGTGA. The length of the CDR3 is 14 residues. After removal of 4 bases from V and 4 bases from J, the junction contained 3 bases not matched to a gene. CDR3 protein: CASSSRDRGYGYTF. CDR3 bases: TGTGCCAGCAGCTCCCGGGACAGGGGCTATGGCTACACCTTC.

V is TRBV7-2 and J is TRBJ2-7; 7 bases are shared with TRBD2. Trimming cost V 1 base and J 0 bases; bases outside gene matches: 9. The CDR3 length is 17 residues. Germline loops: CDR1 SGHTA, CDR2 FQGNSA. The CDR3 bases are TGTGCCAGCAGCTTAGTTGGTACAGCGGGAAGCTCCTACGAGCAGTACTTC. Translated, it gives CASSLVGTAGSSYEQYF.